This TCR beta chain was recovered during a study of identical twins. Findings and limits, study-wide: Out-of-frame alpha sequences common to twins exhibited a surplus of low generation probability. Beta clonotypes that were abundant in cord blood contained fewer insertions, a pattern absent from memory repertoires. Twin pairs had excess sharing that was weaker in beta out-of-frame sequences.

As regards this clonotype: Its cognate antigen is unknown.

MiXCR, applied by TCRdb to the 5' RACE reads, yields one record per CDR3 protein. The sample has some 630,000 distinct CDR3 sequences; around 7.5% are singletons. The CDR3 runs 14 residues. V lost 7 bases and J lost 1; bases outside the gene matches: 6. Germline values: CDR1 SEHNR, CDR2 FQNEAQ (reference sequence). These same records also appear under a second study, on yellow fever vaccine responses in identical twins.

The rearrangement links TRBV7-9 to TRBJ1-1; 7 bases fit TRBD1. Specimen: PBMCs. This TCR was sampled from a woman aged 18-29 years in good health. The CDR3 region has the DNA TGTGCCAGCATTCCCGACAGGGCGAACACTGAAGCTTTCTTT. Translation gives CASIPDRANTEAFF.